The 23 T cell receptor beta chains in this list originate from one sample, sequenced in a study of cytomegalovirus exposure and HLA in healthy donors. The PCR employed 60 Vbeta primers together with 13 Jbeta primers. Clones were sequenced by immunoSEQ multiplex PCR, and TCRdb holds only the in-frame ones, with some missing. Of fewer than 150,000 clones in the sample, around 77% are singletons; the top ten hold more than 0.95%. The sequencing input was PBMCs. The receptors were sampled from a man in his forties or fifties in good health and CMV-seronegative.

In its sample, this clone was seen a few times. The CDR3 is CASSEGGAGELFF. The DNA of the CDR3 is TGTGCCAGCAGTGAAGGGGGGGCCGGGGAGCTGTTTTTT. The chain has TRBV28 and TRBJ2-2; D perhaps matches TRBD2 (7 bases). Germline assignment: CDR1 MDHEN and CDR2 SYDVKM. V was trimmed by 5 bases and J by 6 bases, leaving 10 bases between them. CDR3 length: 13 residues.

A few counts support this clone. J is TRBJ2-2 and V is TRBV2; TRBD2 matches at 7 bases. Germline V gene lookup returns CDR1 SNHLY and CDR2 FYNNEI. The ends lost 6 bases at V and 8 bases at J; junction bases unmatched: 9. The CDR3 sequence is 14 residues long. CDR3 sequence: CASRREYSTGELFF. CDR3 sequence (DNA): TGTGCCAGCAGGCGGGAGTATAGTACTGGGGAGCTGTTTTTT.

The rearrangement links TRBV6-1 to TRBJ2-2, with D maybe TRBD1 (7 bases). This CDR3 comprises 15 residues. V was pared by 2 bases and J by 4 bases, with 11 bases between. The germline gives CDR1 MNHNS, CDR2 SASEGT. This CDR3 reads CASSEQGEVTGELFF. CDR3 DNA: TGTGCCAGCAGTGAACAGGGGGAGGTCACCGGGGAGCTGTTTTTT.

The chain links TRBV2 to TRBJ2-2; D perhaps matches TRBD1 (8 bases). With 7 bases removed from V and 5 bases from J, the gap between germline ends came to 14 bases. The CDR3 runs to 14 residues. CDR1 is SNHLY, CDR2 FYNNEI, per germline. Here the CDR3 reads CASTGQGGTGELFF. CDR3 nucleotides: TGTGCCAGCACTGGACAGGGAGGGACCGGGGAGCTGTTTTTT.

The V gene is TRBV7-9, the J gene TRBJ2-2; 7 bases are shared with TRBD1. The CDR3 runs to 15 residues. V dropped 6 bases and J dropped 4; count of bases not matched to a gene: 8. CDR1 SEHNR and CDR2 FQNEAQ come from the germline V gene (reference sequence). CDR3 bases: TGTGCCAGCAGTTACGACGGGACAGCCACCGGGGAGCTGTTTTTT. Translated: CASSYDGTATGELFF. The entire variable domain, with the rest obtained from reference TRBV7-9 and TRBJ2-2, is as follows: DTGVSQNPRHKITKRGQNVTFRCDPISEHNRLYWYRQTLGQGPEFLTYFQNEAQLEKSRLLSDRFSAERPKGSFSTLEIQRTEQGDSAMYLCASSYDGTATGELFFGEGSRLTVL.

This clone was recorded a few times. The rearrangement links TRBV6-1 to TRBJ2-1; 11 positions match TRBD1. Trimming removed 3 bases from V and 5 bases from J; junction bases left unmatched: 3. The germline gives CDR1 MNHNS, CDR2 SASEGT. The CDR3 loop spans 15 amino acids. DNA for the CDR3: TGTGCCAGCAGTGAGGGGACAGGGGGTCACAATGAGCAGTTCTTC. The encoded protein is CASSEGTGGHNEQFF.

The V and J genes are TRBV11-1 and TRBJ2-5; 7 bases are shared with TRBD2. The CDR3 contains 15 residues. Germline trimming cut 4 bases from V and 2 bases from J; bases unmatched to any gene: 7. Germline assignment: CDR1 SGHAT and CDR2 FQDESV (reference sequence). DNA of the CDR3: TGTGCCAGCAGCTCGCTAGCGGAACTACAAGAGACCCAGTACTTC. Translated: CASSSLAELQETQYF. Variable domain in full (rest from reference TRBV11-1 and TRBJ2-5): EAEVAQSPRYKITEKSQAVAFWCDPISGHATLYWYRQILGQGPELLVQFQDESVVDDSQLPKDRFSAERLKGVDSTLKIQPAELGDSAMYLCASSSLAELQETQYFGPGTRLLVL.

The chain uses TRBV11-2 and TRBJ2-1; TRBD2 aligns across 12 bases. The junction had 6 bases not matched to a gene; V was cut back by 1 base and J by 5 bases. The CDR3 totals 17 residues. Looked up from germline, CDR1 is SGHAT and CDR2 is FQNNGV. In DNA form, the CDR3 reads TGTGCCAGCAGCTTAGGGTCCCTAGCGGGAGGGAACAATGAGCAGTTCTTC. Protein sequence: CASSLGSLAGGNNEQFF.

CDR3 DNA: TGTGCCATCAGTGAGTCATGGGGGGGTTACGAGCAGTACTTC. Encoded protein: CAISESWGGYEQYF. V gene TRBV10-3 combines with J gene TRBJ2-7, with 7 bases matching TRBD2. Trimming removed 0 bases from V and 4 bases from J; junction bases left unmatched: 3. Germline V lookup: CDR1 ENHRY, CDR2 SYGVKD. The CDR3 runs to 14 residues.

A few counts support this clone. The chain employs TRBV4-2 and TRBJ2-7, with 8 positions matching TRBD1. Losses at the gene ends were 0 bases for V and 3 bases for J; bases not matched to a gene: 4. The germline gives CDR1 LGHNA, CDR2 YNFKEQ. The CDR3 runs 15 residues. The CDR3 coding sequence is TGTGCCAGCAGCCAAGAAACAGGGGGGAACTACGAGCAGTACTTC. Translating gives CASSQETGGNYEQYF.

The V gene is TRBV6-5, the J gene TRBJ2-5; TRBD2 matches 7 bases. J gave up 1 base and V 5 bases, and 7 bases lay outside the gene matches. Germline lookup yields CDR1 MNHEY and CDR2 SVGAGI. The CDR3 is 15 amino acids. This CDR3 is CASSTTSASQETQYF. The DNA for the CDR3 is TGTGCCAGCAGTACTACTAGCGCATCCCAAGAGACCCAGTACTTC.

A word on this clone: One junction end does not reproduce the germline sequence, and a read error may be involved. J is TRBJ2-5 and V is TRBV6-6, with 9 bases identical to TRBD2. The CDR3 has 14 residues. Germline V gene data show CDR1 as MNHNY and CDR2 as SVGAGI (reference sequence). The CDR3 protein is CASVSGRIQETRYF. The CDR3 nucleotides read TGTGCCAGCGTAAGCGGGAGGATCCAAGAGACCCGGTACTTC.

The rearrangement links TRBV29-1 to TRBJ2-7; 8 bases map to TRBD1. This CDR3 spans 13 amino acids. CDR1 is SQVTM and CDR2 is ANQGSEA in the germline V gene. Trimming at V came to 7 bases and at J to 5 bases, leaving 10 bases not matched to a gene. CDR3 in DNA: TGCAGCGCCGACTCGGACAGGGACCACGAGCAGTACTTC. It yields the protein CSADSDRDHEQYF.

The chain links TRBV11-3 to TRBJ2-1; 13 bases are a match to TRBD2. Looked up from germline, CDR1 is SGHNT and CDR2 is YENEEA. This CDR3 region has 17 residues. V gave up 5 bases and J gave up 4 bases; unmatched junction bases: 8. The CDR3 region is CASSRYTSGGEYNEQFF. The DNA for the CDR3 is TGTGCCAGCAGCCGTTATACTAGCGGGGGGGAATACAATGAGCAGTTCTTC. The whole variable domain, remainder taken from reference TRBV11-3 and TRBJ2-1, is EAGVVQSPRYKIIEKKQPVAFWCNPISGHNTLYWYLQNLGQGPELLIRYENEEAVDDSQLPKDRFSAERLKGVDSTLKIQPAELGDSAVYLCASSRYTSGGEYNEQFFGPGTRLTVL.

This clone showed up just a few times. Different DNA sequences within this sample yield the same CDR3. The rearrangement links TRBV10-3 to TRBJ2-7; 8 bases are a match to TRBD2. Germline-derived CDR1 and CDR2 are ENHRY and SYGVKD. The CDR3 runs 16 residues. V trimming: 6 bases; J trimming: 3 bases; junction bases outside the gene matches: 13. The CDR3 protein is CAIRSPREGSRYEQYF. The CDR3 DNA sequence: TGTGCCATCAGATCCCCTCGGGAGGGGAGCCGCTACGAGCAGTACTTC.

This sequence joins TRBV19 and TRBJ2-6; TRBD1 agrees at 7 bases. This CDR3 spans 18 amino acids. The V gene's germline CDR1 is LNHDA and CDR2 SQIVND (reference sequence). V was clipped by 8 bases and J by 0 bases; unmatched bases: 13. The CDR3 loop reads CASLDRWTKSSGANVLTF. The CDR3 DNA sequence: TGTGCCAGTTTGGACAGGTGGACCAAGAGCTCTGGGGCCAACGTCCTGACTTTC.

The chain's CDR3 is CASSTVGTGGWEQYF. The CDR3 coding sequence is TGTGCCAGCAGTACCGTGGGGACGGGGGGCTGGGAGCAGTACTTC. The rearrangement joins TRBV28 to TRBJ2-5; possible D gene TRBD2, 7 bases. The CDR3 is 15 amino acids. Deletions cut 5 bases from V and 11 bases from J, with 24 bases between. Germline CDR1 is MDHEN and CDR2 is SYDVKM.

V usage is TRBV28 and J usage is TRBJ2-2, with TRBD1 matching over 7 bases. Looked up from germline, CDR1 is MDHEN and CDR2 is SYDVKM. Germline trimming cut 2 bases from V and 4 bases from J; bases unmatched to any gene: 7. The CDR3 consists of 16 residues. The CDR3 coding sequence is TGTGCCAGCAGTTTACCCGGACAGGTAACCACCGGGGAGCTGTTTTTT. It translates to CASSLPGQVTTGELFF.

This chain connects TRBV9 to TRBJ2-7; no reliable D call. From germline, CDR1 is SGDLS and CDR2 YYNGEE. The CDR3 runs 14 residues. Trimming shortened V by 4 bases and J by 2 bases, and 13 bases separated the two germline ends. The CDR3 region has the DNA TGTGCCAGCAGCCCCCGACTGAATACCTACGAGCAGTACTTC. Translation gives CASSPRLNTYEQYF.

The count of this clone is one. The V and J genes are TRBV27 and TRBJ1-4; TRBD1 matches 7 bases. The CDR3 length is 14 residues. Germline CDR1 reads MNHEY; CDR2 reads SMNVEV (reference sequence). J was trimmed by 6 bases and V by 8 bases; bases with no gene match: 9. Written as DNA, the CDR3 is TGTGCCAGCCGACCCTGGACAGGAGATGAAAAACTGTTTTTT. It yields the protein CASRPWTGDEKLFF.

This rearrangement joins TRBV15 to TRBJ2-1; maybe TRBD1 (5 bases). This CDR3 region has 14 residues. Deletions cut 0 bases from V and 8 bases from J, with 11 bases between. CDR1 and CDR2 (germline): LNHNV, YYDKDF (reference sequence). The CDR3: CATSRDLGVDEQFF. CDR3 bases: TGTGCCACCAGCAGAGATTTAGGGGTGGATGAGCAGTTCTTC.

The chain combines TRBV15 with TRBJ2-5; a weak D match, TRBD1 (7 bases). V gave up 3 bases and J gave up 9 bases, with 17 bases separating them. This CDR3 has 14 residues. Germline V gene data show CDR1 as LNHNV and CDR2 as YYDKDF (reference sequence). CDR3 bases: TGTGCCACCAGCAGGCGGGACAGCTCCTCGGCCCAGTACTTC. Translating gives CATSRRDSSSAQYF.

The chain employs TRBV7-2 and TRBJ2-3, with D possibly matching TRBD2 (6 bases). CDR3 length: 15 residues. Germline values: CDR1 SGHTA, CDR2 FQGNSA. The V and J ends lost 2 bases and 0 bases respectively, with 9 bases between them. The CDR3 sequence: CASSLFGTSTDTQYF. As DNA, the CDR3 is TGTGCCAGCAGCTTATTCGGGACTAGCACAGATACGCAGTATTTT.